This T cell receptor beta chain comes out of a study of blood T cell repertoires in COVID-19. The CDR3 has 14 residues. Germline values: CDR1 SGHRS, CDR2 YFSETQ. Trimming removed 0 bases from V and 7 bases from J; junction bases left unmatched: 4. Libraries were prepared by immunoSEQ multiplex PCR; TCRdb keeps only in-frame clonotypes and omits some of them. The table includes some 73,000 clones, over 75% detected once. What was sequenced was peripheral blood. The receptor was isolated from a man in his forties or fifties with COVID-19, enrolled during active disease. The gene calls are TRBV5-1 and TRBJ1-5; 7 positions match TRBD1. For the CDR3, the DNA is TGCGCCAGCAGCTTGGGACAGGGAGGACAGCCCCAGCATTTT. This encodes CASSLGQGGQPQHF.